The sequence of this T cell receptor (beta chain) was determined in a study of blood T cell repertoires in COVID-19. Background on the study: Spain, Italy and the United States supplied samples that represented acute and convalescent COVID-19. The cDNA or gDNA used as material had been derived from T cells, B-cell-depleted T cells, or PBMCs.

Method: immunoSEQ multiplex PCR; TCRdb's copy keeps in-frame clones and lacks some. The sample consists of about 160,000 clones, under 95% of them appearing once. Sample: peripheral blood. The receptor was derived from a man aged 60-69 years with active or convalescent COVID-19.

Written as DNA, the CDR3 is TGTGCCAGCAGTCTGTTCACAGATACGCAGTATTTT. Protein: CASSLFTDTQYF. The chain is built from TRBV12-3 or TRBV12-4 and TRBJ2-3; D call uncertain. The CDR3 totals 12 residues. V was trimmed by 5 bases and J by 2 bases, leaving 5 bases between them.